The sequence of this T cell receptor (beta chain) was determined in a study of OX40 agonist ivuxolimab in advanced cancers. Study in general: One patient with hepatocellular carcinoma and two with cutaneous melanoma, three in all, had partial responses.

With respect to this clone: Its specificity is not known.

The repertoire was sequenced with immunoSEQ multiplex PCR; TCRdb's copy has only in-frame clones and lacks some. The sample contains approximately 84,000 clones, approximately 88% of which appear only once. V was pared by 4 bases and J by 2 bases, with 13 bases of the junction left unmatched. The CDR3 is 17 amino acids. Germline values: CDR1 SGHDT, CDR2 YYEEEE. The study, taken as a whole, reports: Researchers report that CD8+ T cells had, on average, more expanded clones than CD4+.

The V gene is TRBV5-6, the J gene TRBJ2-3; 7 bases line up with TRBD2. This receptor was identified in an adult with an advanced solid tumor such as melanoma, head and neck, liver or kidney cancer. The source material was CD4+ or CD8+ T cells sorted from blood, sampled in a trial of the OX40 agonist ivuxolimab. The CDR3 region has the DNA TGTGCCAGCAGCCATCTCACTTCAGCGGGGTTCACAGATACGCAGTATTTT. As protein: CASSHLTSAGFTDTQYF.